This passage covers 27 T cell receptor beta chains from one sample sequenced in a study of cytomegalovirus exposure and HLA in healthy donors. Profiling relied on immunoSEQ multiplex PCR, and the TCRdb table lists in-frame clones only, not all of them. The top ten clones hold about 6.5% of a sample with 80,000 to 100,000 clones, roughly 90% of them seen once. Specimen: PBMCs. The receptor set was obtained from a man between 18 and 35 years old in good health and CMV-seropositive.

This clone was counted once. The chain uses TRBV7-6 and TRBJ2-1, with D perhaps matching TRBD2 (6 bases). The CDR3 is 17 residues long. CDR1 is SGHVS and CDR2 is FNYEAQ in the germline V gene. V shed 0 bases and J shed 4 bases, with 16 bases lying between them. This CDR3 reads CASSLAIPGLAYNEQFF. The CDR3 nucleotides are TGTGCCAGCAGCTTAGCTATACCGGGACTCGCTTACAATGAGCAGTTCTTC.

The rearrangement uses TRBV7-8 and TRBJ2-4; possible D gene TRBD1, 6 bases. Germline V gives CDR1 SGHVS, CDR2 FQNEAQ. With 0 bases removed from V and 0 bases from J, the gap between germline ends came to 24 bases. The CDR3 spans 21 residues. In DNA, the CDR3 is TGTGCCAGCAGCTTAGCATACGTCGGGGCAGGGGCACACAAAGCCAAAAACATTCAGTACTTC. Encoded protein: CASSLAYVGAGAHKAKNIQYF. Using reference TRBV7-8 and TRBJ2-4 for the parts outside the CDR3, the full variable domain is GAGVSQSPRYKVAKRGQDVALRCDPISGHVSLFWYQQALGQGPEFLTYFQNEAQLDKSGLPSDRFFAERPEGSVSTLKIQRTQQEDSAVYLCASSLAYVGAGAHKAKNIQYFGAGTRLSVL.

The chain combines TRBV6-6 with TRBJ1-2; no definite D call. Between the trimmed V and J ends, which lost 4 bases and 2 bases, there was a span of 11 bases. The germline CDR1 and CDR2 sequences are MNHNY and SVGAGI (reference sequence). This CDR3 is 14 amino acids long. CDR3 coding DNA: TGTGCCAGCAGTTCCTCGGGCAGAAACTATGGCTACACCTTC. It encodes CASSSSGRNYGYTF.

This clone was observed a few times. Written as DNA, the CDR3 is TGTGCCAGTGGCTCCGACAGGGTAAGCAATCAGCCCCAGCATTTT. Translated: CASGSDRVSNQPQHF. This rearrangement joins TRBV19 to TRBJ1-5, with 7 bases identical to TRBD1. The CDR3 extends over 15 amino acids. The germline gives CDR1 LNHDA, CDR2 SQIVND (reference sequence). After removal of 8 bases from V and 1 base from J, the junction contained 8 bases not matched to a gene.

The genes are TRBV7-9 and TRBJ2-7; TRBD1 matches 7 bases. CDR3 length: 15 residues. V was clipped by 5 bases and J by 2 bases; unmatched bases: 9. CDR1 and CDR2 from the germline V gene are SEHNR and FQNEAQ (reference sequence). The CDR3 coding sequence is TGTGCCAGCAGCCCGACAGGGACGAACACCTACGAGCAGTACTTC. Translation gives CASSPTGTNTYEQYF.

The chain couples TRBV29-1 to TRBJ2-3, with D possibly TRBD2 on 6 matching bases. The V end was cut by 8 bases, the J end by 4 bases, with 16 bases between. Germline CDR1 reads SQVTM; CDR2 reads ANQGSEA. The CDR3 extends over 13 amino acids. This CDR3 is CSQLTSGADTQYF. CDR3 sequence (DNA): TGCAGCCAACTTACGTCGGGAGCAGATACGCAGTATTTT.

This clone has just one count. The chain links TRBV15 to TRBJ2-7, with 12 nucleotides matching TRBD1. After removal of 0 bases from V and 8 bases from J, the junction contained 20 bases not matched to a gene. CDR1 LNHNV and CDR2 YYDKDF come from the germline V gene (reference sequence). CDR3 size: 20 residues. CDR3 bases: TGTGCCACCAGCAGAGATCATCCCCAAAGCGAAGGGACAGGGGGCTCGAAGCAGTACTTC. Translated, it gives CATSRDHPQSEGTGGSKQYF.

The chain carries TRBV25-1 and TRBJ2-5, with 7 bases that match TRBD1. This CDR3 spans 18 amino acids. V shed 2 bases and J 1 base; nucleotides not matched to a gene: 13. Germline lookup yields CDR1 MGHDK and CDR2 SYGVNS. CDR3 residues: CASSELVRVWDSQETQYF. The CDR3 DNA sequence: TGTGCCAGCAGTGAACTGGTTCGGGTTTGGGACAGCCAAGAGACCCAGTACTTC.

The CDR3 nucleotides are TGTGCCAGCTCACAACGACAGGTTTACGAGCAGTACTTC. Its protein product is CASSQRQVYEQYF. The chain employs TRBV18 and TRBJ2-7, with D maybe TRBD1 (6 bases). From germline, CDR1 is KGHSH and CDR2 LQKENI. This CDR3 contains 13 residues. V gave up 4 bases and J gave up 4 bases, with 11 bases separating them.

V usage is TRBV2 and J usage is TRBJ2-3; maybe TRBD1 (6 bases). Germline V lookup: CDR1 SNHLY, CDR2 FYNNEI. This CDR3 region has 14 residues. Trimming took off 3 bases at V and 2 bases at J, with 9 bases between the two ends. This CDR3 reads CASSDRQVTDTQYF. CDR3 coding DNA: TGTGCCAGCAGTGATCGACAGGTCACAGATACGCAGTATTTT.

The gene calls are TRBV10-3 and TRBJ2-7, with TRBD2 identical over 14 bases. The V segment lost 6 bases and the J segment 3 bases; nucleotides outside the gene matches: 1. CDR1 and CDR2 (germline): ENHRY, SYGVKD. The CDR3 runs 14 residues. The CDR3, as DNA: TGTGCCATCAGCGGACTAGCGGGGGGCTACGAGCAGTACTTC. Protein: CAISGLAGGYEQYF.

The rearrangement uses TRBV9 and TRBJ1-4; 11 bases fit TRBD1. The CDR3 spans 17 residues. V shed 8 bases, J shed 2 bases, and the junction held 11 bases outside the gene matches. In germline, CDR1 is SGDLS, CDR2 YYNGEE. For the CDR3, the DNA is TGTGCCAGTTCGACTAGGGACAGGGGGATGACTAATGAAAAACTGTTTTTT. Translation gives CASSTRDRGMTNEKLFF.

This chain links TRBV5-6 with TRBJ2-7, with a weak D call TRBD1 (5 bases). Trimming pared 5 bases from V and 6 bases from J, leaving 15 bases between. CDR1 SGHDT and CDR2 YYEEEE come from the germline V gene. This CDR3 is 13 amino acids long. As DNA, the CDR3 is TGTGCCAGCAGTAAACAGGTTGGGTTCGAGCAGTACTTC. Translation gives CASSKQVGFEQYF.

This clone appeared a single time. The chain employs TRBV6-6 and TRBJ1-2; D possibly corresponds to TRBD1 (5 bases). V shed 2 bases and J shed 4 bases, with 17 bases lying between them. Germline loops: CDR1 MNHNY, CDR2 SVGAGI (reference sequence). There are 16 residues in the CDR3. This chain's CDR3 is CASSYRAGGETYGYTF. DNA for the CDR3: TGTGCCAGCAGTTACAGGGCGGGGGGAGAAACCTATGGCTACACCTTC.

The V and J genes are TRBV5-1 and TRBJ2-1, with TRBD2 matching over 14 bases. Trimming removed 4 bases from V and 8 bases from J; junction bases left unmatched: 8. Germline V gene lookup returns CDR1 SGHRS and CDR2 YFSETQ. The CDR3 is 16 residues long. CDR3 nucleotides: TGCGCCAGCAGCAGAGGGACTAGCGGGGGTTTCGATGAGCAGTTCTTC. Translating gives CASSRGTSGGFDEQFF.

This rearrangement joins TRBV5-6 to TRBJ2-1; TRBD2 matches 9 bases. The CDR3 totals 16 residues. CDR1 is SGHDT and CDR2 is YYEEEE in the germline V gene. V was clipped by 4 bases and J by 8 bases; unmatched bases: 13. For the CDR3, the DNA is TGTGCCAGCAGCGGCGGGAGGGATGTTTACCCCGATGAGCAGTTCTTC. Translation: CASSGGRDVYPDEQFF.

V gene TRBV2 combines with J gene TRBJ2-5; 7 nucleotides match TRBD2. The CDR3 length is 17 residues. Germline assignment: CDR1 SNHLY and CDR2 FYNNEI. V shed 6 bases, J shed 4 bases, and the junction held 17 bases outside the gene matches. CDR3 sequence reads: CASSDGLDGIARETQYF. In nucleotides, the CDR3 is TGTGCCAGCAGCGACGGACTAGACGGAATTGCAAGAGAGACCCAGTACTTC.

The CDR3 sequence: CASSPWTVYNEQFF. The CDR3 region has the DNA TGTGCCAGCAGTCCATGGACAGTCTACAATGAGCAGTTCTTC. The chain is built from TRBV6-1 and TRBJ2-1; a weak D match, TRBD1 (6 bases). Germline CDR1 is MNHNS and CDR2 is SASEGT. V was clipped by 5 bases and J by 3 bases, with 11 bases between them. CDR3 length equals 14 residues.

This rearrangement joins TRBV4-3 to TRBJ1-4, with 9 bases fitting TRBD1. Germline loops: CDR1 LGHNA, CDR2 YSLEER. This CDR3 has 16 amino acids. Losses at the gene ends were 0 bases for V and 11 bases for J; bases not matched to a gene: 10. CDR3 bases: TGCGCCAGCAGCCAAGATCTGACAGGGGGAGGAGGTAAACTGTTTTTT. Its translation: CASSQDLTGGGGKLFF.

The V and J genes are TRBV7-2 and TRBJ1-1, with 7 bases that match TRBD1. The trim removed 0 bases at V and 6 bases at J, leaving 4 bases unmatched. Germline V gene lookup returns CDR1 SGHTA and CDR2 FQGNSA. The CDR3 has 14 amino acids. In DNA, the CDR3 is TGTGCCAGCAGCTTAGCGCAGGGGGGCGCTGAAGCTTTCTTT. Encoded protein: CASSLAQGGAEAFF.

The chain carries TRBV5-1 and TRBJ2-1; 7 nucleotides agree with TRBD2. Trimming at V came to 0 bases and at J to 4 bases, leaving 7 bases not matched to a gene. CDR3 size: 16 residues. The germline V gene has CDR1 SGHRS and CDR2 YFSETQ. CDR3 DNA: TGCGCCAGCAGCTTGGTCGGGGCTAGCGGTTACAATGAGCAGTTCTTC. This codes for CASSLVGASGYNEQFF.

The chain links TRBV28 to TRBJ2-1; tentatively, D is TRBD2 (6 bases). Trimming removed 6 bases from V and 10 bases from J, with 22 bases in between. The germline V gene encodes CDR1 MDHEN and CDR2 SYDVKM. The CDR3 has 15 amino acids. The CDR3 loop is CASRTMRGKALEQFF. The CDR3 nucleotides are TGTGCCAGCAGAACTATGCGGGGAAAGGCTCTAGAGCAGTTCTTC.

V is TRBV18 and J is TRBJ2-6, with TRBD1 identical over 7 bases. Germline V gives CDR1 KGHSH, CDR2 LQKENI. This CDR3 is built from 17 residues. J lost 0 bases, V lost 6 bases, and 8 bases had no gene match. In DNA, the CDR3 is TGTGCCAGCTCTCCCGGGACAGCAACCTCTGGGGCCAACGTCCTGACTTTC. It codes for CASSPGTATSGANVLTF.

A few counts support this clone. The rearrangement joins TRBV7-2 to TRBJ1-1; a possible D gene is TRBD1 (6 bases). V was pared by 0 bases and J by 1 base, with 15 bases between. This CDR3 spans 17 amino acids. CDR1 and CDR2 from the germline V gene are SGHTA and FQGNSA. CDR3 nucleotide sequence: TGTGCCAGCAGCTTAGCAAGGGGGACGGGAAAGAACACTGAAGCTTTCTTT. It yields the protein CASSLARGTGKNTEAFF.

This chain links TRBV5-8 with TRBJ2-2, with D unresolved. The CDR3 has 14 amino acids. The V gene lost 0 bases and the J gene lost 7 bases, with 10 bases spanning the gap. CDR1 and CDR2 from the germline V gene are SGHTS and YDEGEE. In nucleotides, the CDR3 is TGTGCCAGCAGCTTGGGTTTCGCGGTCGGGGAGCTGTTTTTT. It codes for CASSLGFAVGELFF.

This clone turned up a few times. V gene TRBV5-1 combines with J gene TRBJ2-7; possible D gene TRBD1, 6 bases. Germline lookup yields CDR1 SGHRS and CDR2 YFSETQ. V shed 2 bases and J shed 3 bases, with 9 bases lying between them. CDR3 length: 13 amino acids. The CDR3 here is CASSFQGNYEQYF. The CDR3 coding sequence is TGCGCCAGCAGCTTCCAGGGGAACTACGAGCAGTACTTC.

The chain combines TRBV6-5 with TRBJ2-3, with no clear D. V was shortened by 2 bases and J by 7 bases, with 10 bases between the two germline ends. This CDR3 has 13 amino acids. Per germline, CDR1 MNHEY and CDR2 SVGAGI. The CDR3 DNA reads as TGTGCCAGCAGTTACGCGGCATCAAATACGCAGTATTTT. It specifies CASSYAASNTQYF.